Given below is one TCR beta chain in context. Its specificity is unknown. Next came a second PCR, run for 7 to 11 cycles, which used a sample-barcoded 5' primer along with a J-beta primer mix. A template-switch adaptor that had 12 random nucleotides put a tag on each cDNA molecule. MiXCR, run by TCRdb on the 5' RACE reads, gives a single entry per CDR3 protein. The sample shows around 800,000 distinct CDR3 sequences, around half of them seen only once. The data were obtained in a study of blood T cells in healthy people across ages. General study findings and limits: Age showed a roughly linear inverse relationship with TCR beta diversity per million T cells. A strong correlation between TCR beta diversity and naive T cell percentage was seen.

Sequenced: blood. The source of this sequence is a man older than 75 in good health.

CDR3: CASSPTSGGTSSTDTQYF. CDR3 nucleotides: TGTGCCAGCAGCCCCACTAGCGGGGGGACTTCTAGCACAGATACGCAGTATTTT. V and J are TRBV6-1 and TRBJ2-3; 12 bases are a match to TRBD2. Germline loops: CDR1 MNHNS, CDR2 SASEGT. V dropped 6 bases and J dropped 0; count of bases not matched to a gene: 10. CDR3 size: 18 residues.